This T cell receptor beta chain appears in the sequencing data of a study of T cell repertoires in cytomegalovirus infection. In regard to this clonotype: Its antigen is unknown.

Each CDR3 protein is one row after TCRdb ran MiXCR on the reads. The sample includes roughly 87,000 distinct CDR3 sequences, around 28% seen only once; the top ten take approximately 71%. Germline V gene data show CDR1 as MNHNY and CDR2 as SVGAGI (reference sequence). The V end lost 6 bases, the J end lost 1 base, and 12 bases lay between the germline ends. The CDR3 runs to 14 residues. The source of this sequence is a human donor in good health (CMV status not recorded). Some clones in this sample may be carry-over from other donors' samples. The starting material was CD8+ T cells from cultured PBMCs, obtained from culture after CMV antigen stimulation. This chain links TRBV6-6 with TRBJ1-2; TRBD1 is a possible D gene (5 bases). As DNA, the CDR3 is TGTGCCAGCAGCCCCTGGGGGGTTAACTATGGCTACACCTTC. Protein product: CASSPWGVNYGYTF.